The rows below give T cell receptor beta chains drawn from one sample of a study of T cell responses to AZD1222 COVID-19 vaccine. The data were produced by immunoSEQ multiplex PCR, yet TCRdb's version contains in-frame clones alone and is incomplete. The data hold under 150,000 clones, with roughly 87% observed a single time. The sequenced sample was peripheral blood, obtained 28 days after the second AZD1222 dose. The receptors stem from an adult who received the AZD1222 COVID-19 vaccine. Both conserved end residues are part of each CDR3. Each record gives: D gene, V gene, J gene, clone size, CDR3 DNA, CDR3 protein. A D gene is named only where the DNA matches it firmly. Size is omitted from some rows. Given values are once, few, many or a class for expanded clones.

d_call: -
v_call: TRBV23-1
j_call: TRBJ1-2
clone_size: -
cdr3_nt: TGCGCCAGCAGGCAACAGACACGTAAGACAGATAGGTTAGGTGGCTACACCTTC
cdr3_aa: CASRQQTRKTDRLGGYTF

d_call: -
v_call: TRBV12-3/TRBV12-4
j_call: TRBJ2-1
clone_size: -
cdr3_nt: TGTGCCAGCAGTTTCTGGGGAGATGAGCAGTTCTTC
cdr3_aa: CASSFWGDEQFF

d_call: -
v_call: TRBV25-1
j_call: TRBJ2-3
clone_size: -
cdr3_nt: TGTGCCAGCAGTGAGCGGAGCGCTAGCACAGATACGCAGTATTTT
cdr3_aa: CASSERSASTDTQYF

d_call: -
v_call: TRBV4-1
j_call: TRBJ1-2
clone_size: -
cdr3_nt: TGCGCCAGCTCACAGGGTGTGGCGGACTATGGCTACACCTTC
cdr3_aa: CASSQGVADYGYTF

d_call: -
v_call: TRBV18
j_call: TRBJ1-4
clone_size: -
cdr3_nt: TGTGCCAGCTCACCAAGAGGGTCGGGAGACGAAAAACTGTTTTTT
cdr3_aa: CASSPRGSGDEKLFF

d_call: -
v_call: TRBV30
j_call: TRBJ1-2
clone_size: -
cdr3_nt: TGTGCCTGGAGTCCCCTAGGCTATGGCTACACCTTC
cdr3_aa: CAWSPLGYGYTF

d_call: -
v_call: TRBV7-2
j_call: TRBJ1-5
clone_size: -
cdr3_nt: TGTGCCAGCAGCTTAACTCGACAAAGCAATCAGCCCCAGCATTTT
cdr3_aa: CASSLTRQSNQPQHF

d_call: TRBD1
v_call: TRBV3-1/TRBV3-2
j_call: TRBJ1-6
clone_size: -
cdr3_nt: TGTGCCAGCAGCCAAGAAGGGGGACAGTCTCATTCCCTCCACTTT
cdr3_aa: CASSQEGGQSHSLHF

d_call: -
v_call: TRBV7-9
j_call: TRBJ1-1
clone_size: -
cdr3_nt: TGTGCCAGCAGCCCAGGGGCCTACCAGAATACTGAAGCTTTCTTT
cdr3_aa: CASSPGAYQNTEAFF

d_call: -
v_call: TRBV4-1
j_call: TRBJ1-4
clone_size: once
cdr3_nt: TGCGCCAGCAGCCTCCTCAGCGCAACTAATGAAAAACTGTTTTTT
cdr3_aa: CASSLLSATNEKLFF

d_call: TRBD1
v_call: TRBV3-1/TRBV3-2
j_call: TRBJ1-5
clone_size: few
cdr3_nt: TGTGCCAGCTCTCGACAGGGATCAGGCAATCAGCCCCAGCATTTT
cdr3_aa: CASSRQGSGNQPQHF

d_call: -
v_call: TRBV19
j_call: TRBJ1-3
clone_size: -
cdr3_nt: TGTGCCAGTAGGTCCGGGACTGCCTCTGGAAACACCATATATTTT
cdr3_aa: CASRSGTASGNTIYF

d_call: -
v_call: TRBV21-1
j_call: TRBJ1-6
clone_size: -
cdr3_nt: TGTGCCAGCAGCGAACAGGGAAGCTCCTATAATTCACCCCTCCACTTT
cdr3_aa: CASSEQGSSYNSPLHF

d_call: -
v_call: TRBV3-1/TRBV3-2
j_call: TRBJ1-2
clone_size: -
cdr3_nt: TGTGCCAGCAGCCAGATTACAGGGTATGGCTACACCTTC
cdr3_aa: CASSQITGYGYTF

d_call: TRBD1
v_call: TRBV5-1
j_call: TRBJ1-1
clone_size: once
cdr3_nt: TGCGCCAGCAGTGGTTCAGGGGGCGTTCCTCTTAACACTGAAGCTTTCTTT
cdr3_aa: CASSGSGGVPLNTEAFF

d_call: TRBD1
v_call: TRBV10-3
j_call: TRBJ1-1
clone_size: -
cdr3_nt: TGTGCCATCAGGGAGGGACAGAAAGCTTTCTTT
cdr3_aa: CAIREGQKAFF

d_call: TRBD1
v_call: TRBV9
j_call: TRBJ1-2
clone_size: -
cdr3_nt: TGTGCCAGCAGCGTAGAGCTTCCAGGGGGCCTCGGCTATGGCTACACCTTC
cdr3_aa: CASSVELPGGLGYGYTF

d_call: -
v_call: TRBV5-1
j_call: TRBJ1-2
clone_size: -
cdr3_nt: TGCGCCAGCAGCTTGGGTGTGGGGAACTATGGCTACACCTTC
cdr3_aa: CASSLGVGNYGYTF

d_call: TRBD1
v_call: TRBV30
j_call: TRBJ1-5
clone_size: -
cdr3_nt: TGTGCCTGGAGTCACTCCCGGGACAGAGGGATCTGGGGCAATCAGCCCCAGCATTTT
cdr3_aa: CAWSHSRDRGIWGNQPQHF

d_call: -
v_call: TRBV12-3/TRBV12-4
j_call: TRBJ1-5
clone_size: -
cdr3_nt: TGTGCCAGCAAGGGGCCTTACAATCAGCCCCAGCATTTT
cdr3_aa: CASKGPYNQPQHF

d_call: -
v_call: TRBV27
j_call: TRBJ2-2
clone_size: -
cdr3_nt: TGTGCCAGCAGCAGGTGGGGGAACACCGGGGAGCTGTTTTTT
cdr3_aa: CASSRWGNTGELFF

d_call: TRBD1
v_call: TRBV18
j_call: TRBJ1-1
clone_size: -
cdr3_nt: TGTGCCAGCTCACCCCGACCCACAGGGGGCGCAGCCATGAACACTGAAGCTTTCTTT
cdr3_aa: CASSPRPTGGAAMNTEAFF

d_call: TRBD2
v_call: TRBV6-5
j_call: TRBJ2-7
clone_size: -
cdr3_nt: TGTGCCAGCAGTTACTCACTAGCGGGCAGCTACGAGCAGTACTTC
cdr3_aa: CASSYSLAGSYEQYF

d_call: TRBD1
v_call: TRBV5-1
j_call: TRBJ1-5
clone_size: few
cdr3_nt: TGCGCCAGCAGCAAACAGGGGAATCAGCCCCAGCATTTT
cdr3_aa: CASSKQGNQPQHF

d_call: -
v_call: TRBV2
j_call: TRBJ1-6
clone_size: -
cdr3_nt: TGTGCCAGCAGGGGACTGTCGAATTCACCCCTCCACTTT
cdr3_aa: CASRGLSNSPLHF

d_call: -
v_call: TRBV19
j_call: TRBJ1-1
clone_size: -
cdr3_nt: TGTGCCAGTAGTCAGGGGTTGAACACTGAAGCTTTCTTT
cdr3_aa: CASSQGLNTEAFF

d_call: -
v_call: TRBV7-9
j_call: TRBJ2-5
clone_size: -
cdr3_nt: TGTGCCAGCAGCTTAGGCGGAAAGGAGAACCAGTACTTC
cdr3_aa: CASSLGGKENQYF

d_call: -
v_call: TRBV12-5
j_call: TRBJ2-7
clone_size: once
cdr3_nt: TGTGCTAGTGGTTCACGACCAGGGAGCTACGAGCAGTACTTC
cdr3_aa: CASGSRPGSYEQYF

d_call: -
v_call: TRBV11-2
j_call: TRBJ1-3
clone_size: -
cdr3_nt: TGTGCCAGCAGCTTAGAAGGCGGAAACACCATATATTTT
cdr3_aa: CASSLEGGNTIYF

d_call: TRBD1
v_call: TRBV6-5
j_call: TRBJ1-2
clone_size: -
cdr3_nt: TGTGCCAGCACCCTACAGGGGCGCGAAGGCTACACCTTC
cdr3_aa: CASTLQGREGYTF

d_call: TRBD1
v_call: TRBV5-1
j_call: TRBJ2-1
clone_size: -
cdr3_nt: TGCGCCAGCAGCCCGGGGACAGGGGAAGAGCGGCAGTTCTTC
cdr3_aa: CASSPGTGEERQFF

d_call: -
v_call: TRBV18
j_call: TRBJ2-7
clone_size: -
cdr3_nt: TGTGCCGGCCCCATCGGGTCCTTCTGTTCTGGGCACGAGCAGTACTTC
cdr3_aa: CAGPIGSFCSGHEQYF

d_call: TRBD1
v_call: TRBV10-3
j_call: TRBJ1-6
clone_size: -
cdr3_nt: TGTGCCATCAGTGGAACCGGGACAGGGGGAGATTCACCCCTCCACTTT
cdr3_aa: CAISGTGTGGDSPLHF

d_call: -
v_call: TRBV6-1
j_call: TRBJ1-4
clone_size: -
cdr3_nt: TGTGCCAGCAGTGAACTCGGGCAGGCCTCTTTT
cdr3_aa: CASSELGQASF